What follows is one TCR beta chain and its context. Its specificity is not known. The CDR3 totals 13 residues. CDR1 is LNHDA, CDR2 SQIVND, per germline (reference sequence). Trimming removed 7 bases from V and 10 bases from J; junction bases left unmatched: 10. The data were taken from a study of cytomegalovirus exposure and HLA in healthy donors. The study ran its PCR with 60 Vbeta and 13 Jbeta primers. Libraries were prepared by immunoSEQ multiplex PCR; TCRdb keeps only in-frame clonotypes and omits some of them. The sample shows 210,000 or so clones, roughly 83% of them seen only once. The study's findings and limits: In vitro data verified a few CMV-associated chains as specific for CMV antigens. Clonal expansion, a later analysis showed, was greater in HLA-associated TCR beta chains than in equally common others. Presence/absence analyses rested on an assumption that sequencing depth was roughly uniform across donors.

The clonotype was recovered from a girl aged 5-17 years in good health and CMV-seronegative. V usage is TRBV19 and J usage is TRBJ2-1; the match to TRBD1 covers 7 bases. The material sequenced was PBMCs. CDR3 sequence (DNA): TGTGCCAGTATGAGACAGGGCATCCAAGAGCAGTTCTTC. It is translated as CASMRQGIQEQFF.